The 21 T cell receptor beta chains presented below share a single source sample, sequenced in a study of T cell changes during pregnancy in multiple sclerosis (dated 2019 in TCRdb). The library was generated by the immunoSEQ multiplex PCR assay. The immuneACCESS repertoire file appears here via TCRdb, limited to in-frame rearrangements. These files lack a portion of the clones; in checked studies, under half of the deficit traces to unresolved V genes, and the cause of the others is not known. This sample has over 30,000 clones in its table, and about 90% of those were observed once. Together, the top ten hold roughly 1.2% of the sample. The sample was CD4+ T cells from peripheral blood mononuclear cells, taken before pregnancy. All receptors come from a female donor with multiple sclerosis, enrolled in a pregnancy study.

This chain connects TRBV6-4 to TRBJ2-1; TRBD2 matches at 8 bases. This CDR3 spans 15 amino acids. The germline V gene encodes CDR1 MRHNA and CDR2 SNTAGT. V was pared by 2 bases and J by 7 bases, with 7 bases of the junction left unmatched. CDR3 nucleotide sequence: TGTGCCAGCAGTGACAGCGGGAGTGTTAGGAATGAGCAGTTCTTC. It codes for CASSDSGSVRNEQFF.

The V call is TRBV7-2, the J call TRBJ2-7; no reliable D call. This CDR3 has 12 amino acids. V was pared by 4 bases and J by 4 bases, with 8 bases between. Germline loops: CDR1 SGHTA, CDR2 FQGNSA. CDR3 amino acids: CASSSSQYEQYF. CDR3 in DNA: TGTGCCAGCAGCTCAAGCCAATACGAGCAGTACTTC.

The chain is built from TRBV9 and TRBJ2-1, with 7 positions matching TRBD2. The V segment lost 3 bases and the J segment 0 bases; nucleotides outside the gene matches: 9. Germline loops: CDR1 SGDLS, CDR2 YYNGEE. This CDR3 is built from 17 residues. The CDR3 region is CASSGSSGVSSYNEQFF. The CDR3, as DNA: TGTGCCAGCAGCGGATCTAGCGGCGTAAGCTCCTACAATGAGCAGTTCTTC.

The chain links TRBV5-4 to TRBJ2-7; 9 bases align to TRBD1. The germline V gene has CDR1 SGHNT and CDR2 YYREEE (reference sequence). This CDR3 has 15 residues. The ends lost 6 bases at V and 7 bases at J; junction bases unmatched: 14. CDR3 residues: CASTSTRQGTGEQYF. The CDR3 nucleotides are TGTGCCAGCACCTCTACCCGACAGGGGACAGGGGAGCAGTACTTC.

The chain is built from TRBV7-3 and TRBJ2-3; a possible D gene is TRBD2 (6 bases). The CDR3 spans 14 residues. Trimming removed 11 bases from V and 2 bases from J, with 17 bases in between. Germline lookup yields CDR1 SGHTA and CDR2 FQGTGA. The CDR3 DNA reads TGTGCCTCCGCGGGACCGAGGGCCACAGATACGCAGTATTTT. It yields the protein CASAGPRATDTQYF.

The chain recombines TRBV6-4 with TRBJ2-1; weak D call: TRBD2 (5 bases). Trimming cost V 5 bases and J 0 bases, with 11 bases left between them. The CDR3 is made up of 15 amino acids. CDR1 and CDR2 from the germline V gene are MRHNA and SNTAGT. As DNA, the CDR3 is TGTGCCAGCAGTAGGGAGATTGGCTCCTACAATGAGCAGTTCTTC. This translates into CASSREIGSYNEQFF.

This clone was seen a few times. The chain links TRBV5-4 to TRBJ2-1; 9 bases align to TRBD1. This CDR3 region has 15 residues. CDR1 and CDR2 (germline): SGHNT, YYREEE (reference sequence). The V gene end was trimmed by 2 bases and the J gene end by 3 bases; junction bases not matched to a gene: 3. The CDR3 spells CASSFGQGFYNEQFF. The CDR3 DNA reads as TGTGCCAGCAGCTTTGGACAGGGGTTCTACAATGAGCAGTTCTTC. Variable domain in full (rest from reference TRBV5-4 and TRBJ2-1): ETGVTQSPTHLIKTRGQQVTLRCSSQSGHNTVSWYQQALGQGPQFIFQYYREEENGRGNFPPRFSGLQFPNYSSELNVNALELDDSALYLCASSFGQGFYNEQFFGPGTRLTVL.

The chain uses TRBV4-3 and TRBJ2-4; tentative D call: TRBD1 (6 bases). Germline V CDR1 and CDR2: LGHNA, YSLEER. The CDR3 covers 15 residues. Trimming pared 0 bases from V and 6 bases from J, leaving 12 bases between. DNA for the CDR3: TGCGCCAGCAGCCAAGATAGGGGCAGGGGAAACATTCAGTACTTC. Its translation: CASSQDRGRGNIQYF.

The chain recombines TRBV25-1 with TRBJ1-2, with TRBD1 matching 9 bases. V dropped 2 bases and J dropped 6; count of bases not matched to a gene: 4. The germline V gene encodes CDR1 MGHDK and CDR2 SYGVNS. The CDR3 totals 14 residues. In nucleotides, the CDR3 is TGTGCCAGCAGTGAACTTCGGACAGGGGATGGCTACACCTTC. The encoded protein is CASSELRTGDGYTF.

CDR3 sequence reads: CASSQHGQTTTEAFF. For the CDR3, the DNA is TGCGCCAGCAGCCAGCACGGACAGACGACCACTGAAGCTTTCTTT. V gene TRBV4-1 combines with J gene TRBJ1-1; possible D gene TRBD1, 6 bases. V was clipped by 3 bases and J by 4 bases, with 15 bases between them. Germline-derived CDR1 and CDR2 are MGHRA and YSYEKL. The CDR3 spans 15 residues.

The chain employs TRBV6-6 and TRBJ1-2; tentative D call: TRBD1 (5 bases). This CDR3 comprises 16 residues. Looked up from germline, CDR1 is MNHNY and CDR2 is SVGAGI (reference sequence). With 0 bases removed from V and 1 base from J, the gap between germline ends came to 12 bases. DNA for the CDR3: TGTGCCAGCAGTTACTCCCGAACAGGAGATAACTATGGCTACACCTTC. Protein sequence: CASSYSRTGDNYGYTF.

This clone has a single count. This chain joins TRBV19 and TRBJ1-1; no firm D call. V was cut by 7 bases and J by 0 bases, with 12 bases left in between. CDR3 length equals 14 residues. The V gene's germline CDR1 is LNHDA and CDR2 SQIVND (reference sequence). This chain's CDR3 is CASTRRELNTEAFF. CDR3 coding DNA: TGTGCCAGTACCCGGAGGGAGTTGAACACTGAAGCTTTCTTT.

The chain links TRBV7-8 to TRBJ2-4, with D possibly TRBD2 on 5 matching bases. Deletions cut 5 bases from V and 8 bases from J, with 13 bases between. This CDR3 has 13 residues. In germline, CDR1 is SGHVS, CDR2 FQNEAQ. The CDR3 here is CASSRGSQDIQYF. CDR3 DNA: TGTGCCAGCAGCCGAGGGAGCCAGGACATTCAGTACTTC.

The chain is built from TRBV5-6 and TRBJ2-7; TRBD1 agrees at 7 bases. CDR1 and CDR2 from the germline V gene are SGHDT and YYEEEE. V trimming: 2 bases; J trimming: 3 bases; junction bases outside the gene matches: 2. The CDR3 has 13 residues. CDR3 amino acids: CASSFGTDYEQYF. The CDR3 nucleotides read TGTGCCAGCAGCTTTGGGACAGACTACGAGCAGTACTTC. Supplemented by reference TRBV5-6 and TRBJ2-7, the full variable domain reads DAGVTQSPTHLIKTRGQQVTLRCSPKSGHDTVSWYQQALGQGPQFIFQYYEEEERQRGNFPDRFSGHQFPNYSSELNVNALLLGDSALYLCASSFGTDYEQYFGPGTRLTVT.

The J gene is TRBJ2-7, the V gene TRBV25-1; 7 bases align to TRBD2. After removal of 3 bases from V and 5 bases from J, the junction contained 4 bases not matched to a gene. The germline V gene encodes CDR1 MGHDK and CDR2 SYGVNS. There are 13 residues in the CDR3. CDR3 sequence (DNA): TGTGCCAGCAGTGAGGTTCGGGGGGACGAGCAGTACTTC. It yields the protein CASSEVRGDEQYF.

The J gene is TRBJ2-7, the V gene TRBV5-5, with D possibly being TRBD2 (5 bases). The CDR3 has 17 amino acids. The germline V gene has CDR1 SGHKS and CDR2 YYEKEE (reference sequence). Trimming left V 0 bases short and J 0 bases short, with 16 bases between. The DNA for the CDR3 is TGTGCCAGCAGCTTGGGGGTTCGGAGGTCCCTCTCCTACGAGCAGTACTTC. It is translated as CASSLGVRRSLSYEQYF.

The chain employs TRBV10-3 and TRBJ1-3; no firm D call. Per germline, CDR1 ENHRY and CDR2 SYGVKD. Trimming removed 6 bases at V and 0 bases at J, with 6 bases between. The CDR3 spans 13 residues. CDR3 nucleotide sequence: TGTGCCATCAGACCAGGCTCTGGAAACACCATATATTTT. It encodes CAIRPGSGNTIYF.

The count of this clone is one. V is TRBV19 and J is TRBJ2-5; D is undetermined. The CDR3 has 11 amino acids. In germline, CDR1 is LNHDA, CDR2 SQIVND (reference sequence). V was shortened by 7 bases and J by 5 bases, with 8 bases between the two germline ends. CDR3 amino acids: CASTSGETQYF. For the CDR3, the DNA is TGTGCCAGTACGTCCGGGGAGACCCAGTACTTC.

The chain recombines TRBV28 with TRBJ1-1, with D possibly matching TRBD1 (6 bases). V was shortened by 5 bases and J by 1 base, with 17 bases between the two germline ends. Germline lookup yields CDR1 MDHEN and CDR2 SYDVKM. The CDR3 runs to 16 residues. This CDR3 is CASSPHTQGPNTEAFF. The CDR3 bases are TGTGCCAGCAGTCCCCACACACAGGGACCGAACACTGAAGCTTTCTTT.

The chain is built from TRBV5-6 and TRBJ1-4; 10 bases line up with TRBD1. The germline gives CDR1 SGHDT, CDR2 YYEEEE. Trimming took 3 bases from V and 10 from J; bases not matched to a gene: 15. The CDR3 runs to 17 residues. This chain's CDR3 is CASSSRQGARRVGKLFF. The CDR3 DNA sequence: TGTGCCAGCAGCTCAAGACAGGGGGCGAGACGAGTAGGAAAACTGTTTTTT. The full variable domain, with the rest looked up from reference TRBV5-6 and TRBJ1-4, is DAGVTQSPTHLIKTRGQQVTLRCSPKSGHDTVSWYQQALGQGPQFIFQYYEEEERQRGNFPDRFSGHQFPNYSSELNVNALLLGDSALYLCASSSRQGARRVGKLFFGSGTQLSVL.

The J gene is TRBJ2-3, the V gene TRBV6-1, with a weak D call TRBD2 (6 bases). The CDR3 spans 14 residues. Germline lookup yields CDR1 MNHNS and CDR2 SASEGT. The germline V and J ends were trimmed by 11 bases and 1 base, with 16 bases remaining between them. The CDR3 region is CAAREPSGTDTQYF. DNA of the CDR3: TGTGCCGCAAGAGAGCCTAGCGGCACAGATACGCAGTATTTT.